This entry lists 21 T cell receptor beta chains sequenced from one sample in a study of T cell repertoires in cytomegalovirus infection. TCRdb called the reads again in MiXCR, with one record for every CDR3 protein. The sample holds 30,000 to 40,000 distinct CDR3 sequences, 40% to 65% seen once. These receptors are not linked to any known antigen. Material: CD8+ T cells from cultured PBMCs, obtained from culture after CMV antigen stimulation. The receptors originated from a human donor in good health (CMV status not recorded). Some clones in this sample may be carry-over from other donors' samples.

The gene calls are TRBV5-6 and TRBJ2-1, with 10 nucleotides matching TRBD2. The CDR3 totals 16 residues. CDR1 and CDR2 (germline): SGHDT, YYEEEE. The V segment lost 0 bases and the J segment 7 bases; nucleotides outside the gene matches: 7. The CDR3 region has the DNA TGTGCCAGCAGCTTGGCCCTTAGCGGGAGGAATAATGAGCAGTTCTTC. As protein: CASSLALSGRNNEQFF.

J is TRBJ1-2 and V is TRBV6-6; possibly TRBD1 for D (5 bases). The CDR3 has 14 amino acids. Germline CDR1 MNHNY, CDR2 SVGAGI (reference sequence). Trimming took 2 bases from V and 0 from J, leaving 7 bases between them. CDR3: CASSYRGANYGYTF. CDR3 DNA: TGTGCCAGCAGTTACAGGGGAGCTAACTATGGCTACACCTTC.

Only a few counts were recorded for this clonotype. The chain links TRBV7-6 to TRBJ2-3; 8 bases are a match to TRBD2. This CDR3 is 13 amino acids long. After removal of 6 bases from V and 6 bases from J, the junction contained 5 bases not matched to a gene. The germline CDR1 and CDR2 sequences are SGHVS and FNYEAQ. The CDR3 reads CASSRGGSDTQYF. DNA of the CDR3: TGTGCCAGCAGTCGGGGGGGCTCCGATACGCAGTATTTT.

This clonotype is a singleton in its sample. This rearrangement joins TRBV7-9 to TRBJ2-3; D may be TRBD2 (6 bases). The V gene lost 5 bases and the J gene lost 4 bases, with 19 bases spanning the gap. Germline-derived CDR1 and CDR2 are SEHNR and FQNEAQ (reference sequence). The CDR3 runs to 16 residues. In DNA form, the CDR3 reads TGTGCCAGCAGCGCTACGGGGCCGCGGGATTCAGATACGCAGTATTTT. This gives the protein CASSATGPRDSDTQYF.

The chain uses TRBV19 and TRBJ1-2, with 7 nucleotides matching TRBD1. Trimming cost V 7 bases and J 6 bases; bases outside gene matches: 23. CDR3 length equals 18 residues. Looked up from germline, CDR1 is LNHDA and CDR2 is SQIVND (reference sequence). CDR3 in DNA: TGTGCCAGTATCGATCACTGGGACAGTAGCACTGGTGCTGATGGCTACACCTTC. This codes for CASIDHWDSSTGADGYTF.

The V and J genes are TRBV29-1 and TRBJ2-2; a possible D gene is TRBD2 (5 bases). The V gene lost 1 base and the J gene lost 0 bases, with 6 bases spanning the gap. This CDR3 spans 14 amino acids. Germline V lookup: CDR1 SQVTM, CDR2 ANQGSEA. CDR3 sequence: CSVEGGSNTGELFF. CDR3 nucleotides: TGCAGCGTTGAAGGAGGGTCGAACACCGGGGAGCTGTTTTTT.

The J gene is TRBJ1-2, the V gene TRBV7-8, with 7 bases aligning to TRBD1. This CDR3 is 16 amino acids long. CDR1 SGHVS and CDR2 FQNEAQ come from the germline V gene. The junction had 16 bases not matched to a gene; V was cut back by 5 bases and J by 7 bases. DNA of the CDR3: TGTGCCAGCAGCATACCTCACAGGGGAGCAAACAGTGGCTACACCTTC. This translates into CASSIPHRGANSGYTF.

The chain couples TRBV24-1 to TRBJ2-2; TRBD1 matches at 8 bases. The ends lost 3 bases at V and 2 bases at J; junction bases unmatched: 4. CDR1 is KGHDR, CDR2 SFDVKD, per germline. This CDR3 spans 16 amino acids. The CDR3, as DNA: TGTGCCACCAGTGATGGGGGACAGGTTAACACCGGGGAGCTGTTTTTT. It is translated as CATSDGGQVNTGELFF.

The rearrangement joins TRBV27 to TRBJ1-2, with D possibly matching TRBD1 (6 bases). Per germline, CDR1 MNHEY and CDR2 SMNVEV (reference sequence). This CDR3 is 13 amino acids long. Trimming removed 4 bases at V and 8 bases at J, with 14 bases between. The CDR3 loop reads CASSWGQGDGYTF. CDR3 coding DNA: TGTGCCAGCAGTTGGGGACAAGGAGACGGCTACACCTTC.

There are a few counts of this clonotype. The rearrangement links TRBV7-3 to TRBJ2-7, with D perhaps TRBD1 (5 bases). The CDR3 totals 13 residues. V lost 3 bases, J lost 6 bases, and 12 bases lay in between. Germline CDR1 SGHTA, CDR2 FQGTGA. CDR3 residues: CASSFDSFSEQYF. As DNA, the CDR3 is TGTGCCAGCAGCTTCGACAGTTTCTCCGAGCAGTACTTC.

V and J are TRBV27 and TRBJ2-2; no clear D. Germline V lookup: CDR1 MNHEY, CDR2 SMNVEV (reference sequence). The CDR3 is 12 residues long. The ends were cut back, 10 bases at V and 2 bases at J, with 8 bases in the middle. DNA of the CDR3: TGTGCCATCATGCATAACACCGGGGAGCTGTTTTTT. It is translated as CAIMHNTGELFF.

The chain recombines TRBV24-1 with TRBJ1-2, with TRBD1 as a possible D gene (6 bases). V dropped 4 bases and J dropped 4 bases, with 12 bases sitting between them. The germline V gene has CDR1 KGHDR and CDR2 SFDVKD. The length of the CDR3 is 14 residues. CDR3 residues: CATSDSDRSYGYTF. The CDR3 nucleotides read TGTGCCACCAGTGACAGTGACAGGTCCTATGGCTACACCTTC.

The V and J genes are TRBV7-3 and TRBJ1-1; TRBD1 matches at 7 bases. This CDR3 spans 16 amino acids. CDR1 and CDR2 (germline): SGHTA, FQGTGA. The junction had 12 bases not matched to a gene; V was cut back by 5 bases and J by 3 bases. The CDR3 sequence is CASSPSTEGADTEAFF. CDR3 in DNA: TGTGCCAGCAGCCCCTCTACCGAGGGGGCTGACACTGAAGCTTTCTTT.

The J gene is TRBJ2-7, the V gene TRBV28; 9 bases align to TRBD1. Germline assignment: CDR1 MDHEN and CDR2 SYDVKM. Unmatched junction bases numbered 6, after V lost 1 base and J lost 2 bases. The CDR3 is 16 residues long. The CDR3 region has the DNA TGTGCCAGCAGTTTATACCCCGGGACAGGGACCTACGAGCAGTACTTC. Translated, it gives CASSLYPGTGTYEQYF.

The chain combines TRBV7-9 with TRBJ2-7; D unresolved. Looked up from germline, CDR1 is SEHNR and CDR2 is FQNEAQ (reference sequence). V lost 1 base and J 5 bases, leaving 6 bases between the germline ends. CDR3 length: 12 residues. DNA for the CDR3: TGTGCCAGCAGCTTAGGAGAGAACGAGCAGTACTTC. This codes for CASSLGENEQYF.

V is TRBV7-9 and J is TRBJ2-4, with D unclear. This CDR3 is 16 amino acids long. The germline V gene encodes CDR1 SEHNR and CDR2 FQNEAQ (reference sequence). Deletions cut 5 bases from V and 3 bases from J, with 17 bases between. CDR3 nucleotides: TGTGCCAGCAGCCCACCCGTTTATTATAGCAAAAACATTCAGTACTTC. The encoded protein is CASSPPVYYSKNIQYF.

The chain carries TRBV2 and TRBJ2-7; TRBD1 matches at 7 bases. The CDR3 has 15 amino acids. Unmatched junction bases numbered 8, after V lost 3 bases and J lost 3 bases. The germline CDR1 and CDR2 sequences are SNHLY and FYNNEI. Here the CDR3 reads CASSDRQGSVYEQYF. The CDR3 DNA reads as TGTGCCAGCAGTGACCGACAGGGATCGGTCTACGAGCAGTACTTC.

The rearrangement links TRBV30 to TRBJ1-6; D is unresolved. Germline V gene data show CDR1 as GTSNPN and CDR2 as SVGIG (reference sequence). The CDR3 contains 14 residues. Between the trimmed V and J ends, which lost 5 bases and 5 bases, there was a span of 13 bases. As DNA, the CDR3 is TGTGCCTGGCGTCGAACGGGAGATAATTCACCCCTCCACTTT. Translation gives CAWRRTGDNSPLHF. Supplemented by reference TRBV30 and TRBJ1-6, the full variable domain reads SQTIHQWPATLVQPVGSPLSLECTVEGTSNPNLYWYRQAAGRGLQLLFYSVGIGQISSEVPQNLSASRPQDRQFILSSKKLLLSDSGFYLCAWRRTGDNSPLHFGNGTRLTVT.

This chain links TRBV5-1 with TRBJ2-3; 10 bases map to TRBD2. The CDR3 contains 17 residues. Germline CDR1 SGHRS, CDR2 YFSETQ. With V trimmed by 1 base and J by 1 base, 6 bases remained unmatched. In DNA form, the CDR3 reads TGCGCCAGCAGCTTGATTGGACTAGCGGCCCGCACAGATACGCAGTATTTT. It encodes CASSLIGLAARTDTQYF.

The V and J genes are TRBV2 and TRBJ2-7, with unresolved D. The CDR3 has 14 amino acids. From germline, CDR1 is SNHLY and CDR2 FYNNEI. Trimming removed 0 bases at V and 2 bases at J, with 8 bases between. The CDR3 DNA sequence: TGTGCCAGCAGTGAAGCGTTAAGAACCTACGAGCAGTACTTC. Translated: CASSEALRTYEQYF. The full variable domain, completed using reference TRBV2 and TRBJ2-7, is EPEVTQTPSHQVTQMGQEVILRCVPISNHLYFYWYRQILGQKVEFLVSFYNNEISEKSEIFDDQFSVERPDGSNFTLKIRSTKLEDSAMYFCASSEALRTYEQYFGPGTRLTVT.

The chain employs TRBV6-1 and TRBJ2-6; D is unresolved. The CDR3 runs to 18 residues. Germline V gives CDR1 MNHNS, CDR2 SASEGT. The germline V and J ends were trimmed by 1 base and 0 bases, with 13 bases remaining between them. CDR3 DNA: TGTGCCAGCAGTGAAGGCGGCAGTCTAGTCTCTGGGGCCAACGTCCTGACTTTC. It specifies CASSEGGSLVSGANVLTF.